This T cell receptor (beta chain) derives from a study of T cells after yellow fever vaccination. V lost 10 bases, J lost 6 bases, and 10 bases stayed unmatched. The germline gives CDR1 MNHEY, CDR2 SVGAGI. CDR3 length: 14 amino acids. One entry per CDR3 protein results from TCRdb running MiXCR on the 5' RACE reads. The sample includes 320,000 or so distinct CDR3 sequences, 7% to 9% of them seen just once. This chain connects TRBV6-5 to TRBJ2-3; 10 bases map to TRBD1. The source material was PBMCs, sampled about 49 days after the first yellow fever vaccination. The TCR sequence derives from a young man who received the YFV17D yellow fever vaccine. This chain's CDR3 is CATRRDRGYDTQYF. In DNA form, the CDR3 reads TGTGCCACCCGCCGGGACAGGGGTTATGATACGCAGTATTTT.